The 29 T cell receptor beta chains listed next were all sequenced from one sample in a study of blood T cell repertoires in COVID-19. Assay used: immunoSEQ multiplex PCR; TCRdb lists only in-frame clones, some missing. Of about 24,000 clones listed, over 70% were seen once; the top ten hold about 25%. Sequencing used peripheral blood. The source of these receptors is a human donor with active COVID-19. The donor label of this sample is uncertain.

The gene calls are TRBV27 and TRBJ1-6; 11 nucleotides align to TRBD1. Germline V CDR1 and CDR2: MNHEY, SMNVEV (reference sequence). The CDR3 spans 15 residues. Trimming at V came to 6 bases and at J to 16 bases, leaving 14 bases not matched to a gene. CDR3 DNA: TGTGCCAGCAGCCCGAATCAGGACAGGGGGCCCTTGCTCCACTTT. Encoded protein: CASSPNQDRGPLLHF.

The chain combines TRBV19 with TRBJ1-4; no clear D. Germline values: CDR1 LNHDA, CDR2 SQIVND (reference sequence). This CDR3 spans 14 amino acids. The ends were cut back, 8 bases at V and 1 base at J, with 11 bases in the middle. The CDR3 spells CASVEGGTNEKLFF. CDR3 coding DNA: TGTGCCAGTGTGGAGGGTGGAACTAATGAAAAACTGTTTTTT.

The rearrangement uses TRBV5-1 and TRBJ2-3; TRBD2 aligns across 7 bases. The junction had 8 bases not matched to a gene; V was cut back by 4 bases and J by 0 bases. There are 16 residues in the CDR3. Germline-derived CDR1 and CDR2 are SGHRS and YFSETQ. The CDR3 DNA reads TGCGCCAGCAGCGGGGGGGACGGGTATAGCACAGATACGCAGTATTTT. As protein: CASSGGDGYSTDTQYF.

The gene calls are TRBV6-5 and TRBJ1-1; D might be TRBD1 (6 bases). The CDR3 is 15 residues long. Trimming shortened V by 1 base and J by 2 bases, and 11 bases separated the two germline ends. Germline V gene data show CDR1 as MNHEY and CDR2 as SVGAGI. CDR3: CASSYLRGRNTEAFF. The CDR3 coding sequence is TGTGCCAGCAGTTACTTGCGGGGGCGCAACACTGAAGCTTTCTTT.

J is TRBJ2-5 and V is TRBV7-2; 11 bases align to TRBD2. The CDR3 spans 14 residues. In germline, CDR1 is SGHTA, CDR2 FQGNSA. J was trimmed by 4 bases and V by 5 bases; bases with no gene match: 3. The CDR3 nucleotides are TGTGCCAGCAGCACCGGACTAGCGGGAGAGACCCAGTACTTC. Its translation is CASSTGLAGETQYF.

V and J are TRBV5-6 and TRBJ2-5; D is unresolved. V lost 0 bases and J 3 bases, leaving 6 bases between the germline ends. Germline V gives CDR1 SGHDT, CDR2 YYEEEE. The CDR3 runs to 13 residues. CDR3 residues: CASSLVAEETQYF. In nucleotides, the CDR3 is TGTGCCAGCAGCTTGGTGGCAGAAGAGACCCAGTACTTC.

The chain combines TRBV9 with TRBJ2-1; D unclear. Trimming shortened V by 5 bases and J by 4 bases, and 10 bases separated the two germline ends. Looked up from germline, CDR1 is SGDLS and CDR2 is YYNGEE. This CDR3 contains 13 residues. The CDR3 bases are TGTGCCAGCAGTGGCGGTCGATACAATGAGCAGTTCTTC. Protein: CASSGGRYNEQFF. The full variable domain, with the rest looked up from reference TRBV9 and TRBJ2-1, is DSGVTQTPKHLITATGQRVTLRCSPRSGDLSVYWYQQSLDQGLQFLIQYYNGEERAKGNILERFSAQQFPDLHSELNLSSLELGDSALYFCASSGGRYNEQFFGPGTRLTVL.

This clone was detected once. The chain couples TRBV19 to TRBJ2-2; unclear D gene. Germline-derived CDR1 and CDR2 are LNHDA and SQIVND (reference sequence). The CDR3 is 12 residues long. V was clipped by 6 bases and J by 6 bases, with 8 bases between them. CDR3 protein: CASSVAAGELFF. CDR3 DNA sequence: TGTGCCAGTAGCGTGGCGGCCGGGGAGCTGTTTTTT. Variable domain in full (rest from reference TRBV19 and TRBJ2-2): DGGITQSPKYLFRKEGQNVTLSCEQNLNHDAMYWYRQDPGQGLRLIYYSQIVNDFQKGDIAEGYSVSREKKESFPLTVTSAQKNPTAFYLCASSVAAGELFFGEGSRLTVL.

The V gene is TRBV5-6, the J gene TRBJ2-3; 8 bases align to TRBD1. From germline, CDR1 is SGHDT and CDR2 YYEEEE. V trimming: 5 bases; J trimming: 0 bases; junction bases outside the gene matches: 5. CDR3 length equals 15 residues. The CDR3 DNA reads TGTGCCAGCAGACGGACAGGGTTAAGCACAGATACGCAGTATTTT. Translation: CASRRTGLSTDTQYF.

This clone was detected once. This chain connects TRBV10-1 to TRBJ2-7, with TRBD1 matching 7 bases. Trimming at V came to 7 bases and at J to 5 bases, leaving 11 bases not matched to a gene. The CDR3 loop spans 14 amino acids. Germline V lookup: CDR1 WNHNN, CDR2 SYGVQD (reference sequence). The CDR3 region has the DNA TGCGCCAGCAACCCCCCTCGACAGGGCCACGAGCAGTACTTC. Protein sequence: CASNPPRQGHEQYF.

This clone has only a few counts. The chain carries TRBV3-1 (or the pseudogene TRBV3-2) and TRBJ1-4; 7 nucleotides align to TRBD1. Germline V gene data show CDR1 as LGHDT and CDR2 as YNNKEL (reference sequence). The V gene end was trimmed by 3 bases and the J gene end by 6 bases; junction bases not matched to a gene: 10. The CDR3 contains 16 residues. The CDR3 nucleotides are TGTGCCAGCAGCCAGGATATAACAGGGGACGATGAAAAACTGTTTTTT. This encodes CASSQDITGDDEKLFF.

The gene calls are TRBV19 and TRBJ1-1; tentatively, D is TRBD1 (5 bases). This CDR3 contains 15 residues. The germline V gene encodes CDR1 LNHDA and CDR2 SQIVND (reference sequence). V lost 6 bases and J 2 bases, leaving 16 bases between the germline ends. Written as DNA, the CDR3 is TGTGCCAGTAGACTTCGGGGGGGGGATAACACTGAAGCTTTCTTT. Amino acid sequence: CASRLRGGDNTEAFF.

J is TRBJ2-2 and V is TRBV5-6; D is perhaps TRBD2 (6 bases). The CDR3 runs to 15 residues. The V gene's germline CDR1 is SGHDT and CDR2 YYEEEE. The ends were cut back, 4 bases at V and 3 bases at J, with 13 bases in the middle. This CDR3 is CASSPPSAYTGELFF. CDR3 DNA sequence: TGTGCCAGCAGCCCTCCTAGCGCTTACACCGGGGAGCTGTTTTTT.

This clone was counted a single time. The chain links TRBV18 to TRBJ1-1; D call uncertain. The V end lost 3 bases, the J end lost 0 bases, and 11 bases lay between the germline ends. There are 15 residues in the CDR3. Germline V lookup: CDR1 KGHSH, CDR2 LQKENI. This CDR3 is CASSPGWQVNTEAFF. The CDR3 DNA is TGTGCCAGCTCACCGGGCTGGCAGGTGAACACTGAAGCTTTCTTT.

The rearrangement links TRBV6-1 to TRBJ1-6, with D maybe TRBD1 (6 bases). Trimming removed 3 bases at V and 9 bases at J, with 12 bases between. Germline CDR1 MNHNS, CDR2 SASEGT. The CDR3 covers 14 residues. CDR3 in DNA: TGTGCCAGCAGTGAGCTACAGGGTGTTTCACCCCTCCACTTT. Amino acid sequence: CASSELQGVSPLHF.

This rearrangement joins TRBV6-5 to TRBJ2-5; TRBD2 aligns across 10 bases. This CDR3 is 15 amino acids long. J was trimmed by 5 bases and V by 6 bases; bases with no gene match: 9. In germline, CDR1 is MNHEY, CDR2 SVGAGI. As DNA, the CDR3 is TGTGCCAGCAGCAGTAGCGGGAGGCTAACGGAGACCCAGTACTTC. Its translation is CASSSSGRLTETQYF.

This chain joins TRBV10-3 and TRBJ1-2, with 8 bases aligning to TRBD1. This CDR3 comprises 15 residues. V trimming: 10 bases; J trimming: 5 bases; junction bases outside the gene matches: 15. The V gene's germline CDR1 is ENHRY and CDR2 SYGVKD. CDR3 sequence: CASRGRGQGPYGYTF. CDR3 bases: TGTGCCAGCCGGGGCCGAGGACAGGGCCCTTATGGCTACACCTTC.

About this clone: The junction departs from the called germline gene at one end, perhaps through a read error. The chain employs TRBV19 and TRBJ2-5; 7 bases map to TRBD2. This CDR3 contains 18 residues. The germline CDR1 and CDR2 sequences are LNHDA and SQIVND (reference sequence). CDR3 sequence reads: CASSTPFGGRALQDTQYF. The CDR3 DNA is TGTGCCAGTAGTACCCCCTTTGGGGGGAGGGCCCTCCAAGACACCCAGTACTTC.

The J gene is TRBJ2-3, the V gene TRBV19; the D is unclear. The CDR3 loop spans 10 amino acids. V shed 5 bases and J shed 6 bases, with 3 bases lying between them. Germline V gene data show CDR1 as LNHDA and CDR2 as SQIVND (reference sequence). The CDR3 DNA is TGTGCCAGTAGTGGCGATACGCAGTATTTT. This encodes CASSGDTQYF. Using reference TRBV19 and TRBJ2-3 for the parts outside the CDR3, the full variable domain is DGGITQSPKYLFRKEGQNVTLSCEQNLNHDAMYWYRQDPGQGLRLIYYSQIVNDFQKGDIAEGYSVSREKKESFPLTVTSAQKNPTAFYLCASSGDTQYFGPGTRLTVL.

The chain uses TRBV29-1 and TRBJ1-4; possibly TRBD1 for D (5 bases). The CDR3 length is 13 residues. Germline CDR1 and CDR2: SQVTM and ANQGSEA. Trimming pared 3 bases from V and 2 bases from J, leaving 7 bases between. The CDR3 reads CSVETATNEKLFF. The CDR3 DNA reads TGCAGCGTTGAGACAGCCACTAATGAAAAACTGTTTTTT. Combining the CDR3 with reference TRBV29-1 and TRBJ1-4 gives the whole variable domain SAVISQKPSRDICQRGTSLTIQCQVDSQVTMMFWYRQQPGQSLTLIATANQGSEATYESGFVIDKFPISRPNLTFSTLTVSNMSPEDSSIYLCSVETATNEKLFFGSGTQLSVL.

This clone was detected once. The chain couples TRBV5-5 to TRBJ2-7; 8 bases map to TRBD1. Germline V gene data show CDR1 as SGHKS and CDR2 as YYEKEE (reference sequence). This CDR3 is 15 amino acids long. V trimming: 4 bases; J trimming: 3 bases; junction bases outside the gene matches: 9. CDR3 in amino acids: CASSDNPTGDYEQYF. Here the CDR3 DNA reads TGTGCCAGCAGCGATAACCCGACAGGGGACTACGAGCAGTACTTC.

The chain has TRBV18 and TRBJ1-4; D gene unclear. Per germline, CDR1 KGHSH and CDR2 LQKENI. This CDR3 has 12 amino acids. The ends were cut back, 2 bases at V and 11 bases at J, with 9 bases in the middle. DNA for the CDR3: TGTGCCAGCTCACCAATCGCCGGGAAACTGTTTTTT. Translation gives CASSPIAGKLFF.

This clone was found a few times. Other DNA sequences in this specimen translate into the identical CDR3. The chain carries TRBV3-1 (or the pseudogene TRBV3-2) and TRBJ2-5; TRBD2 matches at 11 bases. This CDR3 comprises 16 residues. Germline-derived CDR1 and CDR2 are LGHDT and YNNKEL (reference sequence). V shed 6 bases, J shed 2 bases, and the junction held 8 bases outside the gene matches. CDR3 DNA sequence: TGTGCCAGCAGTCCCGGTCTAGCGGGGGGACAAGAGACCCAGTACTTC. Translated: CASSPGLAGGQETQYF.

V gene TRBV9 combines with J gene TRBJ2-3; the match to TRBD2 covers 8 bases. This CDR3 is 17 amino acids long. V shed 0 bases, J shed 1 base, and the junction held 7 bases outside the gene matches. In germline, CDR1 is SGDLS, CDR2 YYNGEE. The DNA for the CDR3 is TGTGCCAGCAGCGTAGACGGGGGGGGACTGGGCACAGATACGCAGTATTTT. Amino acids: CASSVDGGGLGTDTQYF.

This rearrangement joins TRBV11-3 to TRBJ2-5; 10 nucleotides align to TRBD2. Germline trimming cut 5 bases from V and 5 bases from J; bases unmatched to any gene: 8. CDR1 is SGHNT, CDR2 YENEEA, per germline. The CDR3 is 15 residues long. The CDR3 DNA sequence: TGTGCCAGCAGCGATCGAGGTAGCGGGAGGGAGACCCAGTACTTC. This translates into CASSDRGSGRETQYF.

This clone was counted a single time. The V gene is TRBV5-4, the J gene TRBJ2-1; a weak D match, TRBD2 (5 bases). Germline V gives CDR1 SGHNT, CDR2 YYREEE (reference sequence). The CDR3 spans 13 residues. Trimming left V 4 bases short and J 9 bases short, with 14 bases between. In DNA, the CDR3 is TGTGCCAGCAGCCCGCCGGGGTCTGCTGAGCAGTTCTTC. Amino acid sequence: CASSPPGSAEQFF.

This clone was counted between two and nine times. The chain employs TRBV19 and TRBJ2-2, with D possibly being TRBD1 (6 bases). The CDR3 has 15 residues. Trimming removed 5 bases from V and 5 bases from J, with 15 bases in between. Germline assignment: CDR1 LNHDA and CDR2 SQIVND (reference sequence). CDR3 sequence: CASSLAGARTGELFF. CDR3 DNA sequence: TGTGCCAGTAGTTTGGCAGGGGCGCGAACCGGGGAGCTGTTTTTT.

This chain's CDR3 is CASSSQDGQGLWETQYF. In DNA, the CDR3 is TGTGCCAGTAGTTCCCAAGATGGACAGGGCTTGTGGGAGACCCAGTACTTC. The chain has TRBV19 and TRBJ2-5, with 8 bases matching TRBD1. This CDR3 is built from 17 residues. V was clipped by 5 bases and J by 5 bases; unmatched bases: 16. CDR1 is LNHDA and CDR2 is SQIVND in the germline V gene (reference sequence).

V and J are TRBV19 and TRBJ2-1; perhaps TRBD1 as D (5 bases). CDR3 length: 13 amino acids. CDR1 and CDR2 (germline): LNHDA, SQIVND (reference sequence). Trimming stripped 6 bases from V and 8 bases from J, with 14 bases between. CDR3 residues: CASSWGRADEQFF. The CDR3 DNA reads as TGTGCCAGTAGCTGGGGCAGGGCCGATGAGCAGTTCTTC.